These 25 T cell receptor beta chains were all obtained from the same sample, sequenced in a study of graft-versus-host responses after intestinal transplantation. These TCRs' antigens remain unknown. The repertoire was sequenced with immunoSEQ multiplex PCR; TCRdb's copy has only in-frame clones and lacks some. The sample yields some 86,000 clones, 90% to 95% seen once. The sequencing used unstimulated CD4+ T cells sorted from spleen or lymph node cells, collected before intestinal transplant. The origin of the receptors is a human donor who received an intestinal transplant.

The chain is built from TRBV6-6 and TRBJ1-5; tentative D call: TRBD1 (6 bases). V gave up 8 bases and J gave up 2 bases, with 16 bases separating them. The CDR3 sequence is 15 residues long. CDR1 and CDR2 from the germline V gene are MNHNY and SVGAGI (reference sequence). Written as DNA, the CDR3 is TGTGCCAGCTCTCTCCGGGGGGCACGCAATCAGCCCCAGCATTTT. The encoded protein is CASSLRGARNQPQHF.

This chain uses TRBV6-6 with TRBJ1-4; no definite D call. Germline assignment: CDR1 MNHNY and CDR2 SVGAGI (reference sequence). The CDR3 length is 13 residues. The V end was cut by 10 bases, the J end by 12 bases, with 21 bases between. The CDR3 region has the DNA TGTGCCATCCAAGAACCCCCCGGGGTACAACTGTTTTTT. This translates into CAIQEPPGVQLFF.

V usage is TRBV7-2 and J usage is TRBJ2-3, with 13 bases aligning to TRBD2. The CDR3 sequence is 17 residues long. The germline gives CDR1 SGHTA, CDR2 FQGNSA. V trimming: 3 bases; J trimming: 6 bases; junction bases outside the gene matches: 9. The CDR3 bases are TGTGCCAGCAGCTTGGGCAGGACTAGCGGGGGTGGGGATACGCAGTATTTT. It encodes CASSLGRTSGGGDTQYF.

This clone was observed a single time. The same CDR3 arises from other DNA sequences in this sample as well. The chain recombines TRBV7-2 with TRBJ1-1; D remains unclear. Germline assignment: CDR1 SGHTA and CDR2 FQGNSA. CDR3 size: 13 residues. V lost 5 bases, J lost 1 base, and 8 bases lay in between. CDR3 in DNA: TGTGCCAGCAGCCTGTCGGGGAACACTGAAGCTTTCTTT. As protein: CASSLSGNTEAFF.

V and J are TRBV5-1 and TRBJ2-3; tentative D call: TRBD1 (5 bases). V was cut by 1 base and J by 4 bases, with 13 bases left in between. This CDR3 is built from 15 residues. From germline, CDR1 is SGHRS and CDR2 YFSETQ. The CDR3 region has the DNA TGCGCCAGCAGCTTGACAGGTTATGGCCCAGATACGCAGTATTTT. Translating gives CASSLTGYGPDTQYF.

This chain joins TRBV2 and TRBJ1-2; D is ambiguous. In germline, CDR1 is SNHLY, CDR2 FYNNEI. This CDR3 is 14 amino acids long. Trimming removed 0 bases from V and 2 bases from J, with 7 bases in between. CDR3 in amino acids: CASSEAAENYGYTF. The CDR3 region has the DNA TGTGCCAGCAGTGAAGCGGCGGAGAACTATGGCTACACCTTC.

The chain has TRBV5-8 and TRBJ1-5; a weak D match, TRBD1 (6 bases). Trimming cost V 0 bases and J 4 bases, with 11 bases left between them. There are 15 residues in the CDR3. The germline V gene has CDR1 SGHTS and CDR2 YDEGEE. The CDR3 protein is CASSLEQGTNQPQHF. In DNA form, the CDR3 reads TGTGCCAGCAGCTTGGAACAGGGAACGAATCAGCCCCAGCATTTT. The full variable domain, completed using reference TRBV5-8 and TRBJ1-5, is EAGVTQSPTHLIKTRGQQATLRCSPISGHTSVYWYQQALGLGLQFLLWYDEGEERNRGNFPPRFSGRQFPNYSSELNVNALELEDSALYLCASSLEQGTNQPQHFGDGTRLSIL.

The CDR3 nucleotides are TGTGCCAGCAGTGAACCAGGGGCAAAGCAGTACTTC. As protein: CASSEPGAKQYF. The rearrangement joins TRBV6-1 to TRBJ2-7; perhaps TRBD1 as D (6 bases). The V gene's germline CDR1 is MNHNS and CDR2 SASEGT. CDR3 size: 12 residues. V was clipped by 2 bases and J by 8 bases, with 10 bases between them.

The J gene is TRBJ2-2, the V gene TRBV29-1; 8 bases agree with TRBD2. CDR1 is SQVTM, CDR2 ANQGSEA, per germline. The CDR3 has 14 amino acids. V lost 6 bases and J lost 1; bases outside the gene matches: 4. The CDR3 nucleotides are TGCAGCGTCCGGCGGGGGGTGAACACCGGGGAGCTGTTTTTT. Its translation is CSVRRGVNTGELFF.

The genes are TRBV23-1 and TRBJ2-1; a possible D gene is TRBD2 (6 bases). TRBV23-1 is assigned to the ORF class and has an uncertain function. CDR3 length: 15 amino acids. V gave up 6 bases and J gave up 3 bases, with 15 bases separating them. The chain's CDR3 is CASRPTRRNYNEQFF. The CDR3, as DNA: TGCGCCAGCAGACCGACTAGAAGGAACTACAATGAGCAGTTCTTC.

The table lists this clone with a few counts. This chain uses TRBV2 with TRBJ2-7, with 8 nucleotides matching TRBD1. V trimming: 2 bases; J trimming: 6 bases; junction bases outside the gene matches: 6. Per germline, CDR1 SNHLY and CDR2 FYNNEI. The CDR3 length is 14 residues. The CDR3 DNA reads as TGTGCCAGCAGTGAACAGGGACAGGCCGTCGAGCAGTACTTC. This gives the protein CASSEQGQAVEQYF.

V is TRBV30 and J is TRBJ1-1, with D perhaps TRBD1 (6 bases). CDR3 size: 12 residues. CDR1 and CDR2 from the germline V gene are GTSNPN and SVGIG (reference sequence). The V gene lost 5 bases and the J gene lost 1 base, with 8 bases spanning the gap. CDR3 sequence reads: CAWFRGNTEAFF. The CDR3 bases are TGTGCCTGGTTCAGGGGGAACACTGAAGCTTTCTTT.

The chain employs TRBV2 and TRBJ1-1, with D perhaps matching TRBD1 (5 bases). The CDR3 has 13 residues. V lost 2 bases to trimming and J lost 11 bases, with 15 bases between them. Per the germline V gene, CDR1 is SNHLY and CDR2 is FYNNEI. CDR3 in amino acids: CASSEFQGIGAFF. For the CDR3, the DNA is TGTGCCAGCAGTGAATTCCAGGGAATAGGTGCTTTCTTT.

In this sample, this clone turned up once. This CDR3 is CASSLGLEPGNTIYF. Here the CDR3 DNA reads TGTGCCAGCAGCTTAGGTCTGGAGCCTGGAAACACCATATATTTT. The rearrangement joins TRBV7-7 to TRBJ1-3; D is ambiguous. V was cut by 1 base and J by 2 bases, with 9 bases left in between. The CDR3 loop spans 15 amino acids. Germline lookup yields CDR1 SSHAT and CDR2 FNYEAQ (reference sequence).

V gene TRBV10-1 combines with J gene TRBJ2-3, with a possible D match to TRBD2 (5 bases). This CDR3 contains 16 residues. The germline V and J ends were trimmed by 4 bases and 1 base, with 15 bases remaining between them. From germline, CDR1 is WNHNN and CDR2 SYGVQD (reference sequence). Here the CDR3 reads CASSGVAMVRTDTQYF. CDR3 in DNA: TGCGCCAGCAGTGGGGTAGCGATGGTCCGCACAGATACGCAGTATTTT.

The chain employs TRBV19 and TRBJ2-3; possible D gene TRBD2, 5 bases. The CDR3 spans 14 residues. In germline, CDR1 is LNHDA, CDR2 SQIVND (reference sequence). V lost 6 bases and J 0 bases, leaving 10 bases between the germline ends. The CDR3 DNA reads TGTGCCAGTAGAGCGGTGGGGAGCACAGATACGCAGTATTTT. Its translation is CASRAVGSTDTQYF.

The V and J genes are TRBV7-8 and TRBJ2-7, with 10 positions matching TRBD1. The CDR3 length is 14 residues. Germline values: CDR1 SGHVS, CDR2 FQNEAQ. V shed 5 bases and J 5 bases; nucleotides not matched to a gene: 6. The CDR3 bases are TGTGCCAGCAGCCTACGGGACAGGGGCCACGAGCAGTACTTC. This codes for CASSLRDRGHEQYF. Drawing the rest from reference TRBV7-8 and TRBJ2-7, the complete variable domain is GAGVSQSPRYKVAKRGQDVALRCDPISGHVSLFWYQQALGQGPEFLTYFQNEAQLDKSGLPSDRFFAERPEGSVSTLKIQRTQQEDSAVYLCASSLRDRGHEQYFGPGTRLTVT.

The rearrangement links TRBV19 to TRBJ1-2, with 8 bases aligning to TRBD1. The V segment lost 9 bases and the J segment 2 bases; nucleotides outside the gene matches: 5. There are 13 residues in the CDR3. Germline-derived CDR1 and CDR2 are LNHDA and SQIVND (reference sequence). Written as DNA, the CDR3 is TGTGCCAGCAGGGGGCAGGGGAACTATGGCTACACCTTC. It encodes CASRGQGNYGYTF.

The table lists this clone with a count of one. The chain employs TRBV10-2 and TRBJ2-3, with 9 bases matching TRBD1. The V and J ends lost 6 bases and 3 bases, in that order; junction bases with no gene match: 13. The CDR3 consists of 17 residues. The germline CDR1 and CDR2 sequences are WSHSY and SAAADI. The CDR3 region has the DNA TGCGCCAGCAGGGACCCTAACAGGGGGCTTAGGACAGATACGCAGTATTTT. It is translated as CASRDPNRGLRTDTQYF.

The chain recombines TRBV30 with TRBJ1-1, with D uncertain. Germline-derived CDR1 and CDR2 are GTSNPN and SVGIG (reference sequence). V shed 3 bases and J shed 4 bases, with 9 bases lying between them. This CDR3 region has 12 residues. In nucleotides, the CDR3 is TGTGCCTGGAGGATGGGAGGCACTGAAGCTTTCTTT. Translated, it gives CAWRMGGTEAFF.

The chain has TRBV19 and TRBJ2-5, with 9 nucleotides matching TRBD1. This CDR3 is 16 amino acids long. Germline-derived CDR1 and CDR2 are LNHDA and SQIVND (reference sequence). Unmatched junction bases numbered 11, after V lost 5 bases and J lost 4 bases. CDR3 sequence reads: CASSLTGTGLGETQYF. As DNA, the CDR3 is TGTGCCAGTAGTCTGACCGGGACAGGGTTAGGAGAGACCCAGTACTTC.

This chain joins TRBV9 and TRBJ2-4, with 16 bases matching TRBD2. Germline V lookup: CDR1 SGDLS, CDR2 YYNGEE. The length of the CDR3 is 19 residues. After removal of 4 bases from V and 0 bases from J, the junction contained 7 bases not matched to a gene. CDR3 sequence (DNA): TGTGCCAGCAGCCCAGGGACTAGCGGGGGGGTGCTAGCCAAAAACATTCAGTACTTC. The encoded protein is CASSPGTSGGVLAKNIQYF.

The rearrangement joins TRBV25-1 to TRBJ1-1, with TRBD1 identical over 7 bases. V lost 9 bases to trimming and J lost 4 bases; unmatched junction nucleotides: 8. Per germline, CDR1 MGHDK and CDR2 SYGVNS. This CDR3 contains 13 residues. Here the CDR3 reads CASYQGGGTEAFF. The CDR3 DNA follows: TGTGCCAGTTATCAGGGGGGAGGCACTGAAGCTTTCTTT.

The chain combines TRBV18 with TRBJ1-5; no clear D gene. Trimming cost V 3 bases and J 4 bases, with 7 bases left between them. CDR3 length: 13 residues. The germline CDR1 and CDR2 sequences are KGHSH and LQKENI. The CDR3 nucleotides read TGTGCCAGCTCACCCACTGCTAATCAGCCCCAGCATTTT. The encoded protein is CASSPTANQPQHF.

The chain is built from TRBV4-3 and TRBJ1-6; perhaps TRBD1 as D (5 bases). The CDR3 has 18 amino acids. The V end was cut by 0 bases, the J end by 3 bases, with 15 bases between. Germline loops: CDR1 LGHNA, CDR2 YSLEER. The CDR3 DNA is TGCGCCAGCAGCCAAGATCGCCCTCCGACAGTCTATAATTCACCCCTCCACTTT. Its translation is CASSQDRPPTVYNSPLHF.